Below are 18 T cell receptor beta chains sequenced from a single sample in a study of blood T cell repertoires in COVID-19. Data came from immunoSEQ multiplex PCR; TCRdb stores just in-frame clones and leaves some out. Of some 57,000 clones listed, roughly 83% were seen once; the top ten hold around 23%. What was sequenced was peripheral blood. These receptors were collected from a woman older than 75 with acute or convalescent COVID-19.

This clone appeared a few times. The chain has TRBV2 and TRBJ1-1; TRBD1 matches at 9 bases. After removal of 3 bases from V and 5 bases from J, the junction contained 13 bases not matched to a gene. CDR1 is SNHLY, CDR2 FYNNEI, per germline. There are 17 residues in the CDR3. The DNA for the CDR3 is TGTGCCAGCAGTGAGAGAGGGACAGGGATCCCAGGAACTGAAGCTTTCTTT. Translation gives CASSERGTGIPGTEAFF. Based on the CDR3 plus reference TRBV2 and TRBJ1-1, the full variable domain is EPEVTQTPSHQVTQMGQEVILRCVPISNHLYFYWYRQILGQKVEFLVSFYNNEISEKSEIFDDQFSVERPDGSNFTLKIRSTKLEDSAMYFCASSERGTGIPGTEAFFGQGTRLTVV.

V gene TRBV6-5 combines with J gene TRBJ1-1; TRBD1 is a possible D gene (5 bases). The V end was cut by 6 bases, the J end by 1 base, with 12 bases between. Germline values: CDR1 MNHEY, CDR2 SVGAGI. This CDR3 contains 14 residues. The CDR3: CASSRGVGNTEAFF. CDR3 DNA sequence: TGTGCCAGCAGCCGGGGGGTGGGGAACACTGAAGCTTTCTTT.

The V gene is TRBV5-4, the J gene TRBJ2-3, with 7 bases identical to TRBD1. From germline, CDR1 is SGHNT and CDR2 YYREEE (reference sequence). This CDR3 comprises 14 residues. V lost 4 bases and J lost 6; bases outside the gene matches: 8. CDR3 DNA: TGTGCCAGCAGCCCAACAGGGGTATTCGATACGCAGTATTTT. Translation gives CASSPTGVFDTQYF.

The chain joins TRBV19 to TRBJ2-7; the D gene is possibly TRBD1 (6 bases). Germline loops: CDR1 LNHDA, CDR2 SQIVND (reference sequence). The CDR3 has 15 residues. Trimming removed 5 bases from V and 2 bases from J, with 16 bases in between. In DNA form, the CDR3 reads TGTGCCAGTAGTCTACAGGGAGTGTTGGCCTACGAGCAGTACTTC. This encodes CASSLQGVLAYEQYF.

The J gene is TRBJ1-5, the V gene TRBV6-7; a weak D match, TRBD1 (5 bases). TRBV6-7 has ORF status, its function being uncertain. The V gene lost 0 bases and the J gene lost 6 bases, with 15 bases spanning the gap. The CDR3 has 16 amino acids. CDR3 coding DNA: TGTGCCAGCAGTTACTCGAGGCAGGGAGGGCGTCAGCCCCAGCATTTT. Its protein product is CASSYSRQGGRQPQHF.

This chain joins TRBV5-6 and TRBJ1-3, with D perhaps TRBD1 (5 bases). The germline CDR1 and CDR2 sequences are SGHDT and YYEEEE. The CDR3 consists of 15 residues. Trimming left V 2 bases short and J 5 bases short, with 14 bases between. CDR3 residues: CASSFRWMGRNTIYF. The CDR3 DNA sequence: TGTGCCAGCAGCTTCCGGTGGATGGGGCGAAACACCATATATTTT.

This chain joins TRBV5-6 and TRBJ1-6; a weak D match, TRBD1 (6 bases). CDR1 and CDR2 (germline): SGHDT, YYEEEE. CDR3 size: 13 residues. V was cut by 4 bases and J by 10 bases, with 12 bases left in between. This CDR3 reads CASSGTGKSPLHF. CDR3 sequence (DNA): TGTGCCAGCAGCGGAACAGGGAAATCACCCCTCCACTTT.

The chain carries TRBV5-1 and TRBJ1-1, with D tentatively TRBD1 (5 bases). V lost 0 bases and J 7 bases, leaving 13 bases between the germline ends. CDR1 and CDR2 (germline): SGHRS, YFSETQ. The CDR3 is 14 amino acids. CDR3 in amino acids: CASSLAGRVLEAFF. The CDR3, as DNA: TGCGCCAGCAGCTTGGCCGGCAGGGTGCTTGAAGCTTTCTTT.

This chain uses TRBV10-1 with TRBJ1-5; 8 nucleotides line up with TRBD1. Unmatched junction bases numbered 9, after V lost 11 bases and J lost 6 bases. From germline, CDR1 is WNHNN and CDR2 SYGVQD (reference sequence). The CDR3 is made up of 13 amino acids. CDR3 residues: CAVMTGAGQPQHF. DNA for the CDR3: TGCGCCGTAATGACAGGGGCAGGTCAGCCCCAGCATTTT.

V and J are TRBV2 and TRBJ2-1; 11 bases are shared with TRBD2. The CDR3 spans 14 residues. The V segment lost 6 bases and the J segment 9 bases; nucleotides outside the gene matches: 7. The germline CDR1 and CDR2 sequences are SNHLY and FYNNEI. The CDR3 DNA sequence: TGTGCCAGCAGCCGACTAGCGGGGTCGAGTGAGCAGTTCTTC. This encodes CASSRLAGSSEQFF.

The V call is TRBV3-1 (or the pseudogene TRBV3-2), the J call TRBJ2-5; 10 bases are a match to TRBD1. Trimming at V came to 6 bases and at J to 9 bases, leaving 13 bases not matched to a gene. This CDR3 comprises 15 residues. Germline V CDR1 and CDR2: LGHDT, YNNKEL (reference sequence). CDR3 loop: CASSQRPGTGAPQYF. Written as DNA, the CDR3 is TGTGCCAGCAGTCAACGTCCCGGGACAGGGGCCCCCCAGTACTTC.

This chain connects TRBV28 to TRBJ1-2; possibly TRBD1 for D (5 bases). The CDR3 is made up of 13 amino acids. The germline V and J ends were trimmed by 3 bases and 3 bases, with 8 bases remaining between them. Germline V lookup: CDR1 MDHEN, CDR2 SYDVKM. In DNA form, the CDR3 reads TGTGCCAGCAGTTTTTTGACAGACTATGGCTACACCTTC. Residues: CASSFLTDYGYTF.

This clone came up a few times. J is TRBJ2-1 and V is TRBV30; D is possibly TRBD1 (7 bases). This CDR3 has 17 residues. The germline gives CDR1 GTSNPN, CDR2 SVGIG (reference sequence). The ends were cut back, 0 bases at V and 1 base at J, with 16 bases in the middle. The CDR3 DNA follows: TGTGCCTGGAGTGTTTCGGAGGGGGCCCATTCCTACAATGAGCAGTTCTTC. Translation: CAWSVSEGAHSYNEQFF.

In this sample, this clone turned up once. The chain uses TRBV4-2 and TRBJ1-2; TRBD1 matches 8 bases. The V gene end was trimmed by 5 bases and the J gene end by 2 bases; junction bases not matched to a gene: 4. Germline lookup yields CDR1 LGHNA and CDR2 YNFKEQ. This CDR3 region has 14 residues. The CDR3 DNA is TGTGCCAGCAGCGTCGGACAGGGCAACTATGGCTACACCTTC. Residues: CASSVGQGNYGYTF.

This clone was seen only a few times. CDR3 region: CAWSPLDRDSFLYGYTF. Written as DNA, the CDR3 is TGTGCCTGGAGCCCATTAGACCGGGACAGCTTTCTCTATGGCTACACCTTC. The chain employs TRBV30 and TRBJ1-2; 7 bases align to TRBD1. Losses at the gene ends were 3 bases for V and 4 bases for J; bases not matched to a gene: 17. This CDR3 is built from 17 residues. Germline V lookup: CDR1 GTSNPN, CDR2 SVGIG (reference sequence). Filled out from reference TRBV30 and TRBJ1-2, the complete variable domain reads SQTIHQWPATLVQPVGSPLSLECTVEGTSNPNLYWYRQAAGRGLQLLFYSVGIGQISSEVPQNLSASRPQDRQFILSSKKLLLSDSGFYLCAWSPLDRDSFLYGYTFGSGTRLTVV.

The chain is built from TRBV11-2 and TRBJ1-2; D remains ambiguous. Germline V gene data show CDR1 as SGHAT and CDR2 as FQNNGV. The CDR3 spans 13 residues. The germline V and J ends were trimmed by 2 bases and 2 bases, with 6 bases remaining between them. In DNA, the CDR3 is TGTGCCAGCAGCTTAAGTGAGAACTATGGCTACACCTTC. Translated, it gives CASSLSENYGYTF.

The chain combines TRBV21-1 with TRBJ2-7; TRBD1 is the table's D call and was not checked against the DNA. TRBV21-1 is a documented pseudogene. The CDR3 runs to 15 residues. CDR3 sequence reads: CASSKGRDRDNEQYV. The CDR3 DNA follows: TGTGCCAGCAGCAAGGGTCGGGACAGGGACAACGAGCAGTACGTC.

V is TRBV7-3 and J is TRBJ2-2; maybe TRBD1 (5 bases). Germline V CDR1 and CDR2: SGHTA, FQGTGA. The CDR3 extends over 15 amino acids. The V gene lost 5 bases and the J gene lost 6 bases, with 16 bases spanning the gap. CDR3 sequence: CASSAQGRDSGELFF. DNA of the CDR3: TGTGCCAGCAGCGCGCAGGGAAGAGACTCCGGGGAGCTGTTTTTT. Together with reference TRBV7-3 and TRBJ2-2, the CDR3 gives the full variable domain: GAGVSQTPSNKVTEKGKYVELRCDPISGHTALYWYRQSLGQGPEFLIYFQGTGAADDSGLPNDRFFAVRPEGSVSTLKIQRTERGDSAVYLCASSAQGRDSGELFFGEGSRLTVL.